A selection of T cell receptor beta chains follows, all from one sample in a study of blood T cell repertoires in COVID-19. Assay: immunoSEQ multiplex PCR; the TCRdb copy retains only in-frame clones and omits some. The table lists about 87,000 clones, roughly nine tenths of them singletons. Sequencing was carried out using peripheral blood. The origin of the receptors is a woman over 75 with active COVID-19. CDR3s include the opening cysteine and the closing phenylalanine or tryptophan. Only some rows state a clone size, as once, few, many or a class for expanded clones.

v_call: TRBV19
clone_size: -
j_call: TRBJ2-7
cdr3_aa: CASSILEGQGAHEQYF

v_call: TRBV9
clone_size: -
j_call: TRBJ1-5
cdr3_aa: CASSVVRGGLIQPQHF

v_call: TRBV7-6
clone_size: -
j_call: TRBJ2-3
cdr3_aa: CASSIYTGTDTQYF

v_call: TRBV5-8
clone_size: -
j_call: TRBJ2-3
cdr3_aa: CASSLRIQLAGGGSTDTQYF

v_call: TRBV7-8
clone_size: -
j_call: TRBJ2-1
cdr3_aa: CASSARDSEGGNEQFF

v_call: TRBV7-2
clone_size: once
j_call: TRBJ1-2
cdr3_aa: CASSFREWGGYTF

v_call: TRBV27
clone_size: once
j_call: TRBJ2-1
cdr3_aa: CASSFRWSSYNEQFF

v_call: TRBV6-2/TRBV6-3
clone_size: few
j_call: TRBJ1-4
cdr3_aa: CASSYSRSEGKLFF

v_call: TRBV5-5
clone_size: -
j_call: TRBJ1-6
cdr3_aa: CASSFDRGTLVNSPLHF

v_call: TRBV27
clone_size: -
j_call: TRBJ1-5
cdr3_aa: CASSSAGGSNQPQHF

v_call: TRBV15
clone_size: -
j_call: TRBJ1-4
cdr3_aa: CATSSDRLLPEKLFF

v_call: TRBV18
clone_size: -
j_call: TRBJ2-1
cdr3_aa: CASSPSPHNEQFF

v_call: TRBV19
clone_size: -
j_call: TRBJ2-2
cdr3_aa: CASSILSAGPGGELFF

v_call: TRBV11-2
clone_size: -
j_call: TRBJ2-7
cdr3_aa: CASSLLGLGQYF

v_call: TRBV14
clone_size: -
j_call: TRBJ1-6
cdr3_aa: CASRSFNSPLHF

v_call: TRBV25-1
clone_size: -
j_call: TRBJ2-7
cdr3_aa: CASGHMFYEQYF

v_call: TRBV2
clone_size: -
j_call: TRBJ1-3
cdr3_aa: CASFSALPGNTMYF

v_call: TRBV9
clone_size: -
j_call: TRBJ2-3
cdr3_aa: CASSADVGPAPGLAGIKTDTQYF

v_call: TRBV5-1
clone_size: -
j_call: TRBJ2-7
cdr3_aa: CASSLGLATRGEQYF

v_call: TRBV4-2
clone_size: -
j_call: TRBJ1-2
cdr3_aa: CASSQELANYGYTF

v_call: TRBV5-6
clone_size: -
j_call: TRBJ2-6
cdr3_aa: CASSSPWGGNSGANVLTF

v_call: TRBV20-1
clone_size: -
j_call: TRBJ2-7
cdr3_aa: CSTRLSYEQYF

v_call: TRBV12-3/TRBV12-4
clone_size: -
j_call: TRBJ2-1
cdr3_aa: CASTGLESHQFF

v_call: TRBV6-5
clone_size: -
j_call: TRBJ2-7
cdr3_aa: CASSFGTSGRRYEQYF

v_call: TRBV6-5
clone_size: -
j_call: TRBJ2-7
cdr3_aa: CASSYRDINYEQYF

v_call: TRBV5-1
clone_size: -
j_call: TRBJ1-1
cdr3_aa: CASSLGGRGPTEAFF

v_call: TRBV4-2
clone_size: -
j_call: TRBJ2-2
cdr3_aa: CASSQESRDTGELFF

v_call: TRBV2
clone_size: once
j_call: TRBJ2-3
cdr3_aa: CASRSQGTDTQYF

v_call: TRBV10-3
clone_size: -
j_call: TRBJ2-5
cdr3_aa: CAIRDHRGGQETQYF

v_call: TRBV27
clone_size: -
j_call: TRBJ1-6
cdr3_aa: CASSPGQGYNSPLHF

v_call: TRBV19
clone_size: -
j_call: TRBJ1-6
cdr3_aa: CASSTSGGYNSPLHF

v_call: TRBV7-2
clone_size: -
j_call: TRBJ1-5
cdr3_aa: CASSLLTGWDQHF

v_call: TRBV2
clone_size: -
j_call: TRBJ2-7
cdr3_aa: CASREEGLAVYEQYF

v_call: TRBV19
clone_size: -
j_call: TRBJ1-5
cdr3_aa: CASSMGGSGNQPQHF

v_call: TRBV28
clone_size: -
j_call: TRBJ1-2
cdr3_aa: CASSFGDRDGYTF

v_call: TRBV2
clone_size: -
j_call: TRBJ2-2
cdr3_aa: CASSEARGGELFF

v_call: TRBV5-1
clone_size: -
j_call: TRBJ2-3
cdr3_aa: CASSLMGLAGEATQYF

v_call: TRBV7-9
clone_size: -
j_call: TRBJ2-3
cdr3_aa: CASSPQADTQYF

v_call: TRBV4-1
clone_size: -
j_call: TRBJ2-7
cdr3_aa: CASSQRLAGSEQYF

v_call: TRBV5-4
clone_size: -
j_call: TRBJ2-1
cdr3_aa: CASSLGQRDYNEQFF

v_call: TRBV11-2
clone_size: once
j_call: TRBJ2-3
cdr3_aa: CASSLGTGADTQYF

v_call: TRBV5-1
clone_size: -
j_call: TRBJ2-7
cdr3_aa: CASSPGLQNYEQYF

v_call: TRBV27
clone_size: -
j_call: TRBJ2-7
cdr3_aa: CASSPRGRGSYEQYF

v_call: TRBV23-1
clone_size: -
j_call: TRBJ2-3
cdr3_aa: CASRNDGFADTQYF